Only one count was recorded for the clone carrying this T cell receptor (beta chain). This sample includes further DNA sequences coding for the same CDR3. This sample is part of a study of metastatic and nonmetastatic thyroid tumors. The overall study: From malignant and benign thyroid patients, repertoires in blood and in tumor or nodule tissue were compared.

Each patient came to thyroid surgery without any prior treatment (of any kind). Original handling: Researchers built a distant-metastasis classifier for papillary thyroid cancer that drew on CDR3 differences across clinicopathological groups. TCRdb re-called the PCR reads through MiXCR. TCRdb, rather than the study authors, made the V and J calls. The data hold 75,000 to 95,000 clones, with over 9.5% observed a single time. The CDR3 length is 17 residues. The V and J ends lost 0 bases and 1 base respectively, with 15 bases between them. Germline values: CDR1 SGHRS, CDR2 YFSETQ. The sequence came from a female donor with papillary thyroid cancer or a benign thyroid nodule (not recorded which). Some clones in this sample may be carry-over from other donors' samples. The specimen was blood. The V gene is TRBV5-1, the J gene TRBJ2-3; D may be TRBD2 (6 bases). Here the CDR3 DNA reads TGCGCCAGCAGCTTGGGCCCTGGTGGAGGGCGCACAGATACGCAGTATTTT. Translating gives CASSLGPGGGRTDTQYF.